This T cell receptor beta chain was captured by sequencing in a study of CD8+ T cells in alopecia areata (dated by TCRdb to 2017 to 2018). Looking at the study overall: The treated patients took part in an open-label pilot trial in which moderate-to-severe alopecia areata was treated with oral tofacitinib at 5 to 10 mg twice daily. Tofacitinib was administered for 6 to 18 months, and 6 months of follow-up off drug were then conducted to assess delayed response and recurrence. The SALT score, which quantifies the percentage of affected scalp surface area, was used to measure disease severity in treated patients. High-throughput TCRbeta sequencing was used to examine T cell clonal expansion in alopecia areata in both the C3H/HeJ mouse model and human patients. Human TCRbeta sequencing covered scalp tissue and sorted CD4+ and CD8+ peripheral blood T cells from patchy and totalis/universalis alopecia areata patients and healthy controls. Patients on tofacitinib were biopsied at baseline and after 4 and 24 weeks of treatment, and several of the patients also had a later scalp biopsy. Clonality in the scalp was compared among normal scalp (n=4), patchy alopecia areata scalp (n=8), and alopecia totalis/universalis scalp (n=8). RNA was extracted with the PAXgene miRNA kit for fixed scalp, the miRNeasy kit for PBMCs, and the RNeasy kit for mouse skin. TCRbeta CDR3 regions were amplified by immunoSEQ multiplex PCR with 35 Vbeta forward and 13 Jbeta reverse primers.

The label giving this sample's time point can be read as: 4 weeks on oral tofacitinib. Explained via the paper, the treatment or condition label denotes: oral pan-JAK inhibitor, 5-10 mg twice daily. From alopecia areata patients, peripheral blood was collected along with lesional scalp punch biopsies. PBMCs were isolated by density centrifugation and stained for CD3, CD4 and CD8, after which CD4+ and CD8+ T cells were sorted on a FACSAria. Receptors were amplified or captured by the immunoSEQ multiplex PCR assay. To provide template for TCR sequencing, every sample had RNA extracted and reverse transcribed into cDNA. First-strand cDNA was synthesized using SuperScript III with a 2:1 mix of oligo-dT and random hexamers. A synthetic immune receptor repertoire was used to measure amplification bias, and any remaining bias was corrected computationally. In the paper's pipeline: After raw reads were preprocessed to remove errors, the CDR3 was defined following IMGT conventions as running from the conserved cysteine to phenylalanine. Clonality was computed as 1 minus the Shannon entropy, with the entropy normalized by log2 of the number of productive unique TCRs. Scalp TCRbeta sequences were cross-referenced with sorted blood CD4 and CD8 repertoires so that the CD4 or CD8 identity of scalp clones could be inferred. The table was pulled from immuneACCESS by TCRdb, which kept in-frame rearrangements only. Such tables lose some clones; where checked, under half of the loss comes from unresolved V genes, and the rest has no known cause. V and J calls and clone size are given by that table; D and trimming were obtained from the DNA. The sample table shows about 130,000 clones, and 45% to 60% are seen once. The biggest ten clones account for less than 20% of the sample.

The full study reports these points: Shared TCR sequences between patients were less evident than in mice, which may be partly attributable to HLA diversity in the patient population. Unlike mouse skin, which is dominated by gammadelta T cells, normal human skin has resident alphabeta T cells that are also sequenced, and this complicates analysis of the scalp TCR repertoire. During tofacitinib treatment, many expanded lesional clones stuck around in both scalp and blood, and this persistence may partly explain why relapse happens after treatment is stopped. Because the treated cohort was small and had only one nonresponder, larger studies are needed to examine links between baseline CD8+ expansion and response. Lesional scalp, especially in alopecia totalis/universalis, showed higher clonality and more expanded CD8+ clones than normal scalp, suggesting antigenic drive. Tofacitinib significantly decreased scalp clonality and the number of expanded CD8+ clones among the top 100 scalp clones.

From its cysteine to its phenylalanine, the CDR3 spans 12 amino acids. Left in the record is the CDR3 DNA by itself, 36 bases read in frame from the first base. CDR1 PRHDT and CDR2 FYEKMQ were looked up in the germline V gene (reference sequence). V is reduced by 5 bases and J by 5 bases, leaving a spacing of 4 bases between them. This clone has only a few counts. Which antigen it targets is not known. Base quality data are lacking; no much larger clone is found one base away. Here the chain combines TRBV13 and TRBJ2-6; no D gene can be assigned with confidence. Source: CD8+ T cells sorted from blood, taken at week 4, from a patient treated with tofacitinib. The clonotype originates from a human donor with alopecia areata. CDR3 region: CASSPRANVLTF. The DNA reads TGTGCCAGCAGCCCCCGGGCCAACGTCCTGACTTTC.